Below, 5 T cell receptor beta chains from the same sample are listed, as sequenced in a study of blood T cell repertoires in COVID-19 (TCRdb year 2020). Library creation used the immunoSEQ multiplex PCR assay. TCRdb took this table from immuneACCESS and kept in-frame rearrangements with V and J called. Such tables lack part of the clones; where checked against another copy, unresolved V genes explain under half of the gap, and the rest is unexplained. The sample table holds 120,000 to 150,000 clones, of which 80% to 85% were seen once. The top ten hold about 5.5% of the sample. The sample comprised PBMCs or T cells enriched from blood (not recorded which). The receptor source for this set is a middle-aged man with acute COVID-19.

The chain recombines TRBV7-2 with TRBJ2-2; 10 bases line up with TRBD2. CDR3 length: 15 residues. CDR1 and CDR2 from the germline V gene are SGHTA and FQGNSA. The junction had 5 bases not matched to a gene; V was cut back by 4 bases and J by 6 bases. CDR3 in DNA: TGTGCCAGCAGCTCGAGCGGGAGGGCCGCCGGGGAGCTGTTTTTT. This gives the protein CASSSSGRAAGELFF.

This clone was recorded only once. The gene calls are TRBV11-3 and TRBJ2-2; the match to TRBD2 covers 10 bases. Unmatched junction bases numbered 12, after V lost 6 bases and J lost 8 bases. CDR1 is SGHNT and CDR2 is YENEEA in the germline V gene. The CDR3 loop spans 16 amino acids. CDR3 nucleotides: TGTGCCAGCAGTCCCCACACTAGCGGGATAGCTGGGGAGCTGTTTTTT. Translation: CASSPHTSGIAGELFF.

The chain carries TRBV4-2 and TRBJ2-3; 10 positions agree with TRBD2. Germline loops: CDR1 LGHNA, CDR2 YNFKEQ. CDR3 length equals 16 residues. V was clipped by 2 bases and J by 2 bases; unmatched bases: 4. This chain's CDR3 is CASSQSLAGDTDTQYF. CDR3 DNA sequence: TGTGCCAGCAGCCAATCCCTAGCGGGAGACACAGATACGCAGTATTTT.

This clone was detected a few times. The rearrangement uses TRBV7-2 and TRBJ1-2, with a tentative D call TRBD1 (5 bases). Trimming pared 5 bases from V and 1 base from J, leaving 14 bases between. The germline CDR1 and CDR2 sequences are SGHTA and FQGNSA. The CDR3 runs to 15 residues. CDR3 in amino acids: CASSAGLGFNYGYTF. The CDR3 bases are TGTGCCAGCAGCGCGGGACTTGGCTTTAACTATGGCTACACCTTC.

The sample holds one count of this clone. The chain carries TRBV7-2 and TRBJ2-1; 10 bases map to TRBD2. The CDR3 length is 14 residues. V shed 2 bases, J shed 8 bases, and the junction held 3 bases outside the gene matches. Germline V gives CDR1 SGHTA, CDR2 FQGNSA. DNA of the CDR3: TGTGCCAGCAGCTTAACTAGCGGGAATGATGAGCAGTTCTTC. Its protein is CASSLTSGNDEQFF.